This T cell receptor beta chain was found in a study of T cells in localized non-small cell lung cancer. Study results and limitations: Among the tissues sampled, uninvolved adjacent lung had the highest T cell clonality, above tumor. Appearance in adjacent lung was seen for a median around 60 of the top 100 tumor clones. Among blood samples, higher T cell density accompanied longer overall survival.

Clones were read by immunoSEQ multiplex PCR, and TCRdb kept only the in-frame ones, dropping some. The data show 1,600 or so clones, about 20% seen once. The CDR3 length is 17 residues. V was pared by 3 bases and J by 1 base, with 16 bases between. CDR1 is SGHNT, CDR2 YENEEA, per germline. This clone was detected a few times. The target antigen is unknown. The sample here was normal lung tissue next to the tumor, taken before any cancer treatment. This TCR came from a woman aged 35-75 years with stage I lung adenocarcinoma. The rearrangement links TRBV11-3 to TRBJ1-5; TRBD1 is a possible D gene (5 bases). CDR3 amino acids: CASSLGEGRRSNQPQHF. CDR3 nucleotide sequence: TGTGCCAGCAGCTTGGGGGAAGGGCGACGAAGCAATCAGCCCCAGCATTTT.